The 27 T cell receptor beta chains below come from one sample, sequenced in a study of blood T cell repertoires in COVID-19. Produced via immunoSEQ multiplex PCR; TCRdb's table is partial and in-frame only. Altogether hundreds of thousands of clones are present, 85% to 90% being singletons, with the ten largest covering 11%. Input material: peripheral blood. The receptor source for this set is a man aged 50 to 60 with COVID-19, enrolled during active disease.

A few counts support this clone. This rearrangement joins TRBV7-9 to TRBJ1-2, with 9 bases fitting TRBD1. Unmatched junction bases numbered 6, after V lost 3 bases and J lost 4 bases. The CDR3 sequence is 15 residues long. Germline values: CDR1 SEHNR, CDR2 FQNEAQ (reference sequence). The DNA for the CDR3 is TGTGCCAGCAGCTTCAGAGGACAGGGGTCCTATGGCTACACCTTC. Residues: CASSFRGQGSYGYTF.

The chain uses TRBV2 and TRBJ2-7, with TRBD1 matching 7 bases. This CDR3 has 13 amino acids. The germline V gene encodes CDR1 SNHLY and CDR2 FYNNEI. The V segment lost 5 bases and the J segment 0 bases; nucleotides outside the gene matches: 1. The DNA for the CDR3 is TGTGCCAGCAGTAGACAGGGCTCCTACGAGCAGTACTTC. It is translated as CASSRQGSYEQYF.

The chain is built from TRBV13 and TRBJ1-1; 12 bases agree with TRBD1. Germline CDR1 PRHDT, CDR2 FYEKMQ (reference sequence). CDR3 length: 14 residues. With V trimmed by 5 bases and J by 7 bases, 5 bases remained unmatched. The CDR3 protein is CASSPGQGADEAFF. CDR3 sequence (DNA): TGTGCCAGCAGCCCGGGACAGGGGGCGGATGAAGCTTTCTTT.

The V call is TRBV7-6, the J call TRBJ2-5; 9 bases fit TRBD2. Germline trimming cut 1 base from V and 5 bases from J; bases unmatched to any gene: 8. The CDR3 runs to 16 residues. The germline CDR1 and CDR2 sequences are SGHVS and FNYEAQ. This CDR3 reads CASSLVAGGPGETQYF. For the CDR3, the DNA is TGTGCCAGCAGCTTAGTTGCGGGAGGGCCTGGGGAGACCCAGTACTTC. The whole variable domain, filled in from reference TRBV7-6 and TRBJ2-5, reads GAGVSQSPRYKVTKRGQDVALRCDPISGHVSLYWYRQALGQGPEFLTYFNYEAQQDKSGLPNDRFSAERPEGSISTLTIQRTEQRDSAMYRCASSLVAGGPGETQYFGPGTRLLVL.

In its sample, this clone was seen a few times. The chain carries TRBV9 and TRBJ2-1; 7 bases fit TRBD2. The germline gives CDR1 SGDLS, CDR2 YYNGEE. The CDR3 contains 16 residues. The ends lost 4 bases at V and 6 bases at J; junction bases unmatched: 13. This CDR3 is CASSLSLREPLNEQFF. The CDR3 region has the DNA TGTGCCAGCAGCCTCTCTCTGCGGGAGCCCCTCAATGAGCAGTTCTTC.

This chain uses TRBV5-1 with TRBJ2-7; possibly TRBD1 for D (5 bases). Between the trimmed V and J ends, which lost 0 bases and 1 base, there was a span of 11 bases. The CDR3 has 15 residues. Germline V gene data show CDR1 as SGHRS and CDR2 as YFSETQ. In DNA, the CDR3 is TGCGCCAGCAGCTTGGCCGGACAAGGGTCCTACGAGCAGTACTTC. It yields the protein CASSLAGQGSYEQYF.

CDR3 bases: TGTGCCAGCTCACTGATCGGGACTAGCGGGAGTTCTAACGGGGAGCTGTTTTTT. This gives the protein CASSLIGTSGSSNGELFF. V usage is TRBV18 and J usage is TRBJ2-2, with 14 positions matching TRBD2. In germline, CDR1 is KGHSH, CDR2 LQKENI. The CDR3 spans 18 residues. V lost 4 bases and J lost 7; bases outside the gene matches: 11.

V gene TRBV4-2 combines with J gene TRBJ2-5; 7 bases line up with TRBD1. After removal of 1 base from V and 5 bases from J, the junction contained 4 bases not matched to a gene. CDR1 LGHNA and CDR2 YNFKEQ come from the germline V gene. The CDR3 runs 14 residues. The CDR3, as DNA: TGTGCCAGCAGCCAAGGACAGGGCAGGGAGACCCAGTACTTC. Translated, it gives CASSQGQGRETQYF.

The CDR3 DNA reads as TGTGCCAGTAGTACTCGACAAGGTGCCTGGCCCCAGCATTTT. This encodes CASSTRQGAWPQHF. The chain carries TRBV19 and TRBJ1-5, with D unclear. V lost 4 bases to trimming and J lost 9 bases, with 16 bases between them. The CDR3 has 14 residues. Germline V lookup: CDR1 LNHDA, CDR2 SQIVND (reference sequence). The full variable domain, completed using reference TRBV19 and TRBJ1-5, is DGGITQSPKYLFRKEGQNVTLSCEQNLNHDAMYWYRQDPGQGLRLIYYSQIVNDFQKGDIAEGYSVSREKKESFPLTVTSAQKNPTAFYLCASSTRQGAWPQHFGDGTRLSIL.

The V and J genes are TRBV5-1 and TRBJ2-2; 10 bases fit TRBD2. The germline V gene encodes CDR1 SGHRS and CDR2 YFSETQ. With V trimmed by 2 bases and J by 6 bases, 10 bases remained unmatched. CDR3 length: 17 amino acids. The CDR3 reads CASSFLGLAGASGELFF. The CDR3 DNA reads TGCGCCAGCAGCTTTCTTGGGCTAGCGGGAGCCTCCGGGGAGCTGTTTTTT.

This clone came up a few times. The CDR3 loop reads CASSVQEANYGYTF. CDR3 in DNA: TGTGCCAGCAGCGTACAGGAAGCTAACTATGGCTACACCTTC. The gene calls are TRBV9 and TRBJ1-2; no clear D gene. The germline V gene encodes CDR1 SGDLS and CDR2 YYNGEE. The V end lost 1 base, the J end lost 0 bases, and 7 bases lay between the germline ends. CDR3 length: 14 amino acids. The full variable domain, in which reference TRBV9 and TRBJ1-2 provide the parts outside the CDR3, is DSGVTQTPKHLITATGQRVTLRCSPRSGDLSVYWYQQSLDQGLQFLIQYYNGEERAKGNILERFSAQQFPDLHSELNLSSLELGDSALYFCASSVQEANYGYTFGSGTRLTVV.

The rearrangement joins TRBV6-5 to TRBJ2-4, with D possibly TRBD2 on 7 matching bases. Per germline, CDR1 MNHEY and CDR2 SVGAGI. The CDR3 is 13 amino acids. Trimming took 7 bases from V and 6 from J, leaving 13 bases between them. CDR3 DNA sequence: TGTGCCAGCAAGCTAGGGGGGGGAAACATTCAGTACTTC. Translated, it gives CASKLGGGNIQYF.

The chain carries TRBV15 and TRBJ2-4, with 7 positions matching TRBD1. This CDR3 comprises 19 residues. CDR1 is LNHNV, CDR2 YYDKDF, per germline (reference sequence). The ends lost 0 bases at V and 0 bases at J; junction bases unmatched: 11. CDR3 loop: CATSRDLGTERVAKNIQYF. CDR3 bases: TGTGCCACCAGCAGAGATTTGGGGACAGAAAGAGTAGCCAAAAACATTCAGTACTTC.

Written as DNA, the CDR3 is TGTGCCAGCAGCGCGGAGACCCAGTACTTC. It codes for CASSAETQYF. The genes are TRBV11-2 and TRBJ2-5; D gene ambiguous. V was cut by 5 bases and J by 5 bases, with 3 bases left in between. Looked up from germline, CDR1 is SGHAT and CDR2 is FQNNGV. CDR3 length: 10 amino acids.

The chain links TRBV28 to TRBJ1-5, with D uncertain. CDR3 length equals 14 residues. CDR1 and CDR2 from the germline V gene are MDHEN and SYDVKM. Trimming pared 5 bases from V and 3 bases from J, leaving 11 bases between. The CDR3: CASSAVSINQPQHF. The CDR3 DNA follows: TGTGCCAGCAGTGCGGTTTCTATCAATCAGCCCCAGCATTTT. Combining the CDR3 with reference TRBV28 and TRBJ1-5 gives the whole variable domain DVKVTQSSRYLVKRTGEKVFLECVQDMDHENMFWYRQDPGLGLRLIYFSYDVKMKEKGDIPEGYSVSREKKERFSLILESASTNQTSMYLCASSAVSINQPQHFGDGTRLSIL.

The chain combines TRBV6-5 with TRBJ2-3, with 7 bases fitting TRBD1. The V gene's germline CDR1 is MNHEY and CDR2 SVGAGI. This CDR3 contains 13 residues. J gave up 5 bases and V 6 bases, and 5 bases lay outside the gene matches. The CDR3 region is CASRQGVKDTQYF. The CDR3, as DNA: TGTGCCAGCAGGCAGGGGGTAAAAGATACGCAGTATTTT.

The chain uses TRBV6-5 and TRBJ1-3; D may be TRBD1 (5 bases). The V and J ends lost 7 bases and 0 bases respectively, with 13 bases between them. The CDR3 contains 15 residues. The germline V gene encodes CDR1 MNHEY and CDR2 SVGAGI. CDR3: CASTDSKFSGNTIYF. DNA for the CDR3: TGTGCCAGCACCGACAGCAAATTCTCTGGAAACACCATATATTTT.

The chain is built from TRBV12-5 and TRBJ1-2; TRBD1 might be the D (5 bases). The length of the CDR3 is 13 residues. CDR1 is LGHNT and CDR2 is FRNRAP in the germline V gene. V was shortened by 2 bases and J by 7 bases, with 11 bases between the two germline ends. The CDR3 loop is CASGLSRDSGYTF. The CDR3, as DNA: TGTGCTAGTGGTTTGTCCAGGGATAGTGGCTACACCTTC. The complete variable domain, with remaining parts taken from reference TRBV12-5 and TRBJ1-2, reads DARVTQTPRHKVTEMGQEVTMRCQPILGHNTVFWYRQTMMQGLELLAYFRNRAPLDDSGMPKDRFSAEMPDATLATLKIQPSEPRDSAVYFCASGLSRDSGYTFGSGTRLTVV.

The chain is built from TRBV2 and TRBJ2-3, with 13 bases identical to TRBD2. Germline CDR1 reads SNHLY; CDR2 reads FYNNEI. With V trimmed by 9 bases and J by 4 bases, 10 bases remained unmatched. The CDR3 is 16 residues long. The CDR3 DNA is TGTGCCAGACGAGGGAGGACTAGCGGGAGTGCAGATACGCAGTATTTT. This translates into CARRGRTSGSADTQYF.

Regarding this clone: Other nucleotide sequences in the sample specify the same CDR3. V and J are TRBV18 and TRBJ2-1; TRBD2 agrees at 8 bases. The CDR3 covers 15 residues. Germline V gene lookup returns CDR1 KGHSH and CDR2 LQKENI. V gave up 3 bases and J gave up 0 bases; unmatched junction bases: 1. As DNA, the CDR3 is TGTGCCAGCTCACCGAGCGGGAGCTCCTACAATGAGCAGTTCTTC. Translating it yields CASSPSGSSYNEQFF.

This chain's CDR3 is CATRATGVVTGELFF. In DNA form, the CDR3 reads TGTGCCACCAGGGCTACAGGGGTTGTCACCGGGGAGCTGTTTTTT. The chain employs TRBV24-1 and TRBJ2-2; 7 bases align to TRBD1. Germline assignment: CDR1 KGHDR and CDR2 SFDVKD. Trimming removed 7 bases from V and 4 bases from J; junction bases left unmatched: 8. This CDR3 region has 15 residues.

The chain has TRBV7-2 and TRBJ2-7, with D possibly TRBD1 on 5 matching bases. The length of the CDR3 is 14 residues. From germline, CDR1 is SGHTA and CDR2 FQGNSA. The V and J ends lost 2 bases and 6 bases respectively, with 14 bases between them. CDR3 amino acids: CASSLRGSVPEQYF. The CDR3 coding sequence is TGTGCCAGCAGCTTAAGGGGTTCGGTCCCCGAGCAGTACTTC.

This chain links TRBV7-6 with TRBJ2-1, with 12 bases matching TRBD2. V shed 2 bases and J 5 bases; nucleotides not matched to a gene: 16. The CDR3 is 20 residues long. Germline CDR1 reads SGHVS; CDR2 reads FNYEAQ. CDR3 coding DNA: TGTGCCAGCAGCTTAACTACACGACTAGCGGGGGAAACCAGGCACAATGAGCAGTTCTTC. Amino acid sequence: CASSLTTRLAGETRHNEQFF.

The chain combines TRBV7-2 with TRBJ2-7; tentatively, D is TRBD2 (6 bases). The germline CDR1 and CDR2 sequences are SGHTA and FQGNSA. The CDR3 is 12 residues long. Trimming stripped 5 bases from V and 7 bases from J, with 12 bases between. CDR3 protein: CASSTWAGEQYF. The CDR3 bases are TGTGCCAGCAGCACCTGGGCGGGGGAGCAGTACTTC.

This sequence joins TRBV29-1 and TRBJ2-3, with 12 bases fitting TRBD2. J was trimmed by 0 bases and V by 4 bases; bases with no gene match: 14. There are 19 residues in the CDR3. Looked up from germline, CDR1 is SQVTM and CDR2 is ANQGSEA. The CDR3 sequence is CSVGFASGGVRISTDTQYF. The CDR3 DNA is TGCAGCGTTGGGTTTGCTAGCGGGGGGGTTCGAATTAGCACAGATACGCAGTATTTT.

This chain uses TRBV3-1 (or the pseudogene TRBV3-2) with TRBJ1-2, with 9 bases matching TRBD1. V was clipped by 5 bases and J by 4 bases; unmatched bases: 2. This CDR3 contains 13 residues. Germline V CDR1 and CDR2: LGHDT, YNNKEL (reference sequence). The CDR3 region is CASSLTGGYGYTF. DNA for the CDR3: TGTGCCAGCAGCTTGACAGGGGGCTATGGCTACACCTTC.

This chain connects TRBV7-9 to TRBJ1-5; D uncertain. This CDR3 has 17 amino acids. CDR1 SEHNR and CDR2 FQNEAQ come from the germline V gene (reference sequence). V lost 3 bases and J 0 bases, leaving 15 bases between the germline ends. DNA for the CDR3: TGTGCCAGCAGCTTTGTAACGGGGAGCTATAGCAATCAGCCCCAGCATTTT. The encoded protein is CASSFVTGSYSNQPQHF. The variable domain in full, with the rest retrieved from reference TRBV7-9 and TRBJ1-5, is DTGVSQNPRHKITKRGQNVTFRCDPISEHNRLYWYRQTLGQGPEFLTYFQNEAQLEKSRLLSDRFSAERPKGSFSTLEIQRTEQGDSAMYLCASSFVTGSYSNQPQHFGDGTRLSIL.